This is a list of T cell receptor beta chains from one sample in a study of blood T cells in healthy people across ages. TCRdb processed the 5' RACE reads anew with MiXCR; each CDR3 protein has one entry. Counted here are some 730,000 distinct CDR3 sequences, 22% occurring once; the ten biggest clones make up about 22%. The specimen was blood. The receptors come from an older man in good health. The CDR3 runs from the conserved cysteine through the conserved F or W. The D gene is left open where the match is weak. Only some rows state a clone size, as once, few, many or a class for expanded clones.

cdr3_nt: TGTGCCAGCAGCTTGGGGACACTCTCTGGAAACACCATATATTTT
cdr3_aa: CASSLGTLSGNTIYF
v_call: TRBV5-6
j_call: TRBJ1-3
clone_size: NA
d_call: NA

cdr3_nt: TGCGCCAGCAGCTTGGCTAGTCTGGGTGAGCAGTTCTTC
cdr3_aa: CASSLASLGEQFF
v_call: TRBV5-1
j_call: TRBJ2-1
clone_size: NA
d_call: NA

cdr3_nt: TGTGCCAGCCGTTACACTAGAGAGCAGTTCTTC
cdr3_aa: CASRYTREQFF
v_call: TRBV5-6
j_call: TRBJ2-1
clone_size: NA
d_call: NA

cdr3_nt: TGTGCCAGCAGCCAAGAATCCCGGTATTACAATGAGCAGTTCTTC
cdr3_aa: CASSQESRYYNEQFF
v_call: TRBV3-1
j_call: TRBJ2-1
clone_size: few
d_call: NA

cdr3_nt: TGTGCCAGCAGCCCAGACCCAGCCACAGATACGCAGTATTTT
cdr3_aa: CASSPDPATDTQYF
v_call: TRBV28
j_call: TRBJ2-3
clone_size: NA
d_call: NA

cdr3_nt: TGCAGTGACGGGACTAGCGGGGCGGGGACGCAGTATTTT
cdr3_aa: CSDGTSGAGTQYF
v_call: TRBV20-1
j_call: TRBJ2-3
clone_size: NA
d_call: TRBD2

cdr3_nt: TGTGCCAGCAGGCAGTGGGATCAGAACACCGGGGAGCTGTTTTTT
cdr3_aa: CASRQWDQNTGELFF
v_call: TRBV14
j_call: TRBJ2-2
clone_size: NA
d_call: NA

cdr3_nt: TGTGCCAGCATGAGGGCCCAATTCGAAAACATTCAGTACTTC
cdr3_aa: CASMRAQFENIQYF
v_call: TRBV6-5
j_call: TRBJ2-4
clone_size: NA
d_call: NA

cdr3_nt: TGCAGCGTTTGCACAGGGGGCCACACTGAAGCTTTCTTT
cdr3_aa: CSVCTGGHTEAFF
v_call: TRBV29-1
j_call: TRBJ1-1
clone_size: NA
d_call: TRBD1

cdr3_nt: TGCGGCGTTGAGGGCGGCTCTAACTATGGCTACACCTTC
cdr3_aa: CGVEGGSNYGYTF
v_call: TRBV29-1
j_call: TRBJ1-2
clone_size: NA
d_call: NA

cdr3_nt: TGTGCCAGCAGCCAAGACACTCTAGAGGGAACCGGGGTCATGGATGAAAAACTGTTTTTT
cdr3_aa: CASSQDTLEGTGVMDEKLFF
v_call: TRBV3-1
j_call: TRBJ1-4
clone_size: few
d_call: NA

cdr3_nt: TGCGCCAGCAGTTTTAGTTTTCCGGGCGCCGGGGAGCTGTTTTTT
cdr3_aa: CASSFSFPGAGELFF
v_call: TRBV5-1
j_call: TRBJ2-2
clone_size: few
d_call: NA

cdr3_nt: TGCAGCGTTGTCACGGGAGGATTAGAGACCCAGTACTTC
cdr3_aa: CSVVTGGLETQYF
v_call: TRBV29-1
j_call: TRBJ2-5
clone_size: few
d_call: TRBD2

cdr3_nt: TGTGCCAGCAGTATAAGGGGGACGAACACTGAAGCTTTCTTT
cdr3_aa: CASSIRGTNTEAFF
v_call: TRBV27
j_call: TRBJ1-1
clone_size: few
d_call: NA

cdr3_nt: TGTGCCAGCAGCCACACATCCATCAGCCTGTTCACAGATACGCAGTATTTT
cdr3_aa: CASSHTSISLFTDTQYF
v_call: TRBV14
j_call: TRBJ2-3
clone_size: NA
d_call: NA

cdr3_nt: TGTGCCAGCAGCTTAACCGGGACAGGGGGCACTGAAGCTTTCTTT
cdr3_aa: CASSLTGTGGTEAFF
v_call: TRBV11-3
j_call: TRBJ1-1
clone_size: many
d_call: TRBD1

cdr3_nt: TGTGCCAGCAGCACATGGGGACAGCACCAAGAGACCCAGTACTTC
cdr3_aa: CASSTWGQHQETQYF
v_call: TRBV7-9
j_call: TRBJ2-5
clone_size: NA
d_call: TRBD1

cdr3_nt: TGTGCCAGCTCCGTCGGCAGTATGAACACCGGGGAGCTGTTTTTT
cdr3_aa: CASSVGSMNTGELFF
v_call: TRBV7-2
j_call: TRBJ2-2
clone_size: few
d_call: NA

cdr3_nt: TGCAGTGCTACCACTCAGGGTTCTCCTAACTATGGCTACACCTTC
cdr3_aa: CSATTQGSPNYGYTF
v_call: TRBV20-1
j_call: TRBJ1-2
clone_size: NA
d_call: NA

cdr3_nt: TGCGCCAGCAGCCCGGGACAGGGGGCACTCAATGAGCAGTTCTTC
cdr3_aa: CASSPGQGALNEQFF
v_call: TRBV5-1
j_call: TRBJ2-1
clone_size: few
d_call: TRBD1

cdr3_nt: TGCAGCGTTGAAAGGGAGCAGGACAGGGTGTCCCCAGATACGCAGTATTTT
cdr3_aa: CSVEREQDRVSPDTQYF
v_call: TRBV29-1
j_call: TRBJ2-3
clone_size: NA
d_call: TRBD1

cdr3_nt: TGTGCCAGCAGGCGTACTGGGACTGAGCAGTTCTTC
cdr3_aa: CASRRTGTEQFF
v_call: TRBV7-9
j_call: TRBJ2-1
clone_size: NA
d_call: NA

cdr3_nt: TGTGCCAGCAGTCTGCAAGGGGGGACTACCTACAATGAGCAGTTCTTC
cdr3_aa: CASSLQGGTTYNEQFF
v_call: TRBV27
j_call: TRBJ2-1
clone_size: many
d_call: NA

cdr3_nt: TGTGCCGTCCGACTCACAGATACGCAGTATTTT
cdr3_aa: CAVRLTDTQYF
v_call: TRBV6-6
j_call: TRBJ2-3
clone_size: few
d_call: NA

cdr3_nt: TGTGCCAGCAGCGGGACAGGGGTCTCCAACATTCAGTACTTC
cdr3_aa: CASSGTGVSNIQYF
v_call: TRBV12-3/TRBV12-4
j_call: TRBJ2-4
clone_size: NA
d_call: TRBD1

cdr3_nt: TGTGCCAGCAGTACCTTTAATTATGGGGCCAACGTCCTGACTTTC
cdr3_aa: CASSTFNYGANVLTF
v_call: TRBV6-6
j_call: TRBJ2-6
clone_size: NA
d_call: NA

cdr3_nt: TGTGCCAGCAGTTCCCCCTTCGCTGAAGCTTTCTTT
cdr3_aa: CASSSPFAEAFF
v_call: TRBV6-5
j_call: TRBJ1-1
clone_size: NA
d_call: NA

cdr3_nt: TGCAGTGCTCGGGCAGATAGCAATCAGCCCCAGCATTTT
cdr3_aa: CSARADSNQPQHF
v_call: TRBV20-1
j_call: TRBJ1-5
clone_size: few
d_call: NA

cdr3_nt: TGTGCCAACAGTGGATGGGCCAGGGGTAACTATGGCTACACCTTC
cdr3_aa: CANSGWARGNYGYTF
v_call: TRBV12-3/TRBV12-4
j_call: TRBJ1-2
clone_size: NA
d_call: NA

cdr3_nt: TGTGCCAGCAGCCACTGGGAGAGATACTATGGCTACACCTTC
cdr3_aa: CASSHWERYYGYTF
v_call: TRBV4-2
j_call: TRBJ1-2
clone_size: few
d_call: NA

cdr3_nt: TGCAGCGTTGAAGGGGGGGACAGGGGGCCTTATACGCAGTATTTT
cdr3_aa: CSVEGGDRGPYTQYF
v_call: TRBV29-1
j_call: TRBJ2-3
clone_size: NA
d_call: TRBD1

cdr3_nt: TGTGCCAGCAGCCGCCCGATAGCGGGAGTGCACATTCAGTACTTC
cdr3_aa: CASSRPIAGVHIQYF
v_call: TRBV12-3/TRBV12-4
j_call: TRBJ2-4
clone_size: NA
d_call: TRBD2

cdr3_nt: TGTGCCAGCAGCTACGGGAACTATGGCTACACCTTC
cdr3_aa: CASSYGNYGYTF
v_call: TRBV12-3/TRBV12-4
j_call: TRBJ1-2
clone_size: many
d_call: NA

cdr3_nt: TGCGCCAGCAGCCAAGATCCGGCAGGGGGCCTACACAATGAGCAGTTCTTC
cdr3_aa: CASSQDPAGGLHNEQFF
v_call: TRBV4-1
j_call: TRBJ2-1
clone_size: few
d_call: TRBD1

cdr3_nt: TGTGCCAGCAGCTCGACCGGGACGCCGGCTTATCAGGAGCAGTTCTTC
cdr3_aa: CASSSTGTPAYQEQFF
v_call: TRBV7-9
j_call: TRBJ2-1
clone_size: NA
d_call: NA

cdr3_nt: TGTGCCATCAGTGAGTCTCTAAGTGAAAAACTGTTTTTT
cdr3_aa: CAISESLSEKLFF
v_call: TRBV10-3
j_call: TRBJ1-4
clone_size: few
d_call: NA

cdr3_nt: TGTGCCAGCAGCCAGTTATTTCTGCCAGAGGGAAAAGAGACCCAGTACTTC
cdr3_aa: CASSQLFLPEGKETQYF
v_call: TRBV4-2
j_call: TRBJ2-5
clone_size: NA
d_call: NA

cdr3_nt: TGTGCCAGCAGTCACGACAGGGTGAACACTGAAGCTTTCTTT
cdr3_aa: CASSHDRVNTEAFF
v_call: TRBV6-6
j_call: TRBJ1-1
clone_size: NA
d_call: TRBD1

cdr3_nt: TGCGCCAGCAGCCAAGATCTCTGGACTAGCGGGAAGAATGAGCAGTTCTTC
cdr3_aa: CASSQDLWTSGKNEQFF
v_call: TRBV4-1
j_call: TRBJ2-1
clone_size: NA
d_call: TRBD2

cdr3_nt: TGTGCCAGCAGTCCCCGGGGTGTGATCTATGGCTACACCTTC
cdr3_aa: CASSPRGVIYGYTF
v_call: TRBV12-3/TRBV12-4
j_call: TRBJ1-2
clone_size: few
d_call: NA

cdr3_nt: TGCAGTGCTAGAGGGAAAGATACGCAGTATTTT
cdr3_aa: CSARGKDTQYF
v_call: TRBV20-1
j_call: TRBJ2-3
clone_size: many
d_call: NA

cdr3_nt: TGTGCCAGCAGTTTAGACTTAGCGGGGTACTCCTACAATGAGCAGTTCTTC
cdr3_aa: CASSLDLAGYSYNEQFF
v_call: TRBV12-3/TRBV12-4
j_call: TRBJ2-1
clone_size: NA
d_call: TRBD2

cdr3_nt: TGTGCCAGCAGCCCCATTTTGGGGGAGACCCAGTACTTC
cdr3_aa: CASSPILGETQYF
v_call: TRBV6-1
j_call: TRBJ2-5
clone_size: few
d_call: NA

cdr3_nt: TGTGCCAGCAGTACGTCCCATGGCTACACCTTC
cdr3_aa: CASSTSHGYTF
v_call: TRBV12-3/TRBV12-4
j_call: TRBJ1-2
clone_size: NA
d_call: NA

cdr3_nt: TGTGCCAGCTCACCGGAATTGGGCAATCAGCCCCAGCATTTT
cdr3_aa: CASSPELGNQPQHF
v_call: TRBV18
j_call: TRBJ1-5
clone_size: NA
d_call: NA

cdr3_nt: TGTACCAGCACCACGACAGGGGCCTACGAGCAGTACTTC
cdr3_aa: CTSTTTGAYEQYF
v_call: TRBV7-9
j_call: TRBJ2-7
clone_size: NA
d_call: TRBD1

cdr3_nt: TGTGCCAGCAGCTTACTGGGCACGAGCACAGATACGCAGTATTTT
cdr3_aa: CASSLLGTSTDTQYF
v_call: TRBV7-2
j_call: TRBJ2-3
clone_size: many
d_call: NA

cdr3_nt: TGTGCCAGCAGCCAAGTCCCTCCCCGGGGGGCTGTCACAGATACGCAGTATTTT
cdr3_aa: CASSQVPPRGAVTDTQYF
v_call: TRBV4-2
j_call: TRBJ2-3
clone_size: few
d_call: NA

cdr3_nt: TGCAGTGCTAGAGACCGGGACCGGGACAGACCCTTCTACGAGCAGTACTTC
cdr3_aa: CSARDRDRDRPFYEQYF
v_call: TRBV20-1
j_call: TRBJ2-7
clone_size: few
d_call: TRBD1

cdr3_nt: TGCAGCGTTGGATCGGGACCCTTGAACACTGAAGCTTTCTTT
cdr3_aa: CSVGSGPLNTEAFF
v_call: TRBV29-1
j_call: TRBJ1-1
clone_size: many
d_call: NA

cdr3_nt: TGTGCCAGCAGCTTAGGACAGGGCCTTAAAGAGACCCAGTACTTC
cdr3_aa: CASSLGQGLKETQYF
v_call: TRBV11-2
j_call: TRBJ2-5
clone_size: NA
d_call: TRBD1

cdr3_nt: TGTGCCAGCAGTGAAGCGCTTCGGACTTCTGAGCAGTTCTTC
cdr3_aa: CASSEALRTSEQFF
v_call: TRBV2
j_call: TRBJ2-1
clone_size: few
d_call: NA

cdr3_nt: TGTGCCAGCAGCTTGGACCGGGGTGAAAAACTGTTTTTT
cdr3_aa: CASSLDRGEKLFF
v_call: TRBV7-7
j_call: TRBJ1-4
clone_size: many
d_call: NA

cdr3_nt: TGCAGTGCACCACTCAAAGGTGCTGGAAACACCATATATTTT
cdr3_aa: CSAPLKGAGNTIYF
v_call: TRBV20-1
j_call: TRBJ1-3
clone_size: few
d_call: NA